These 9 T cell receptor beta chains originate from one sample sequenced in a study of blood T cell repertoires in COVID-19. TCRdb's table, derived via immunoSEQ multiplex PCR, lists solely in-frame clones and lacks some. The data show over 200,000 clones, roughly 90% seen once. The sequenced material came from peripheral blood. The receptor set was obtained from a woman in her sixties or seventies with acute or convalescent COVID-19.

This clone was counted a few times. This sequence joins TRBV24-1 and TRBJ2-2; weak D call: TRBD2 (6 bases). This CDR3 region has 18 residues. The germline gives CDR1 KGHDR, CDR2 SFDVKD. Deletions cut 0 bases from V and 6 bases from J, with 19 bases between. CDR3 DNA sequence: TGTGCCACCAGTGATTTGAGGTCGTCAGGGTGGAGGGCCGGGGAGCTGTTTTTT. Translated: CATSDLRSSGWRAGELFF.

This chain connects TRBV29-1 to TRBJ2-7, with 8 bases identical to TRBD1. J was trimmed by 2 bases and V by 3 bases; bases with no gene match: 3. Germline V CDR1 and CDR2: SQVTM, ANQGSEA. This CDR3 region has 13 residues. The DNA of the CDR3 is TGCAGCGTTGATGTACAGGGGGCCTACGAGCAGTACTTC. Protein product: CSVDVQGAYEQYF.

CDR3 DNA: TGTGCCAGCAGTGAATGGGAGACGGTTGAAGAGACCCAGTACTTC. Protein sequence: CASSEWETVEETQYF. The chain carries TRBV25-1 and TRBJ2-5, with a tentative D call TRBD2 (5 bases). V gave up 1 base and J gave up 3 bases, with 12 bases separating them. Germline CDR1 reads MGHDK; CDR2 reads SYGVNS. This CDR3 is built from 15 residues.

V gene TRBV5-4 combines with J gene TRBJ2-7; TRBD1 matches 10 bases. CDR1 is SGHNT and CDR2 is YYREEE in the germline V gene (reference sequence). The CDR3 has 13 residues. The junction had 8 bases not matched to a gene; V was cut back by 7 bases and J by 7 bases. The CDR3 is CASFRTGGQEQYF. CDR3 nucleotides: TGTGCCAGCTTTAGGACAGGGGGTCAAGAGCAGTACTTC.

The genes are TRBV24-1 and TRBJ2-1; possible D gene TRBD2, 5 bases. The CDR3 loop spans 16 amino acids. Germline V gene sequence: CDR1 KGHDR, CDR2 SFDVKD. V lost 3 bases, J lost 4 bases, and 15 bases lay in between. The DNA for the CDR3 is TGTGCCACCAGTGATACTAGACAAGGGTCTTACAATGAGCAGTTCTTC. It translates to CATSDTRQGSYNEQFF.

The J gene is TRBJ1-5, the V gene TRBV30; 9 nucleotides agree with TRBD1. Germline values: CDR1 GTSNPN, CDR2 SVGIG (reference sequence). The CDR3 sequence is 15 residues long. With V trimmed by 3 bases and J by 4 bases, 7 bases remained unmatched. The CDR3 DNA sequence: TGTGCCTGGAGGGGGAGGGGACAGGGAAATCAGCCCCAGCATTTT. It is translated as CAWRGRGQGNQPQHF.

The chain joins TRBV9 to TRBJ1-4, with a weak D call TRBD1 (5 bases). The CDR3 runs to 15 residues. The germline gives CDR1 SGDLS, CDR2 YYNGEE. The V and J ends lost 6 bases and 2 bases respectively, with 14 bases between them. CDR3 coding DNA: TGTGCCAGCACACGAGGACAAAGCACTAATGAAAAACTGTTTTTT. Translating it yields CASTRGQSTNEKLFF.

V usage is TRBV6-5 and J usage is TRBJ1-2; D gene ambiguous. The V gene lost 1 base and the J gene lost 6 bases, with 9 bases spanning the gap. The V gene's germline CDR1 is MNHEY and CDR2 SVGAGI. The CDR3 totals 13 residues. The CDR3 protein is CASSYYPPDGYTF. The CDR3 bases are TGTGCCAGCAGTTACTATCCCCCAGATGGCTACACCTTC.

The gene calls are TRBV7-6 and TRBJ2-1, with 8 nucleotides matching TRBD1. The CDR3 is made up of 16 amino acids. CDR1 is SGHVS and CDR2 is FNYEAQ in the germline V gene. V was clipped by 5 bases and J by 6 bases; unmatched bases: 12. CDR3 bases: TGTGCCAGCAGCATAACACCAGGGGGCTTCGTCAATGAGCAGTTCTTC. This translates into CASSITPGGFVNEQFF.